The sequence of this TCR beta chain was determined in a study of T cell repertoires in ileal Crohn's disease. The study, taken as a whole, reports: Active smokers at surgery had more clonal expansions than non-smokers.

Of note for this clone: What it binds is not known.

Time point denoted: neoterminal ileum biopsy at postoperative endoscopy, about 6 months after surgery. Included were adult ileal or ileocolonic Crohn's patients indicated for ileocolonic resection. TCRdb's table, derived via immunoSEQ multiplex PCR, lists solely in-frame clones and lacks some. Altogether about 59,000 clones are present, about 89% being singletons, with the ten largest covering around 2.1%. The TCR originated in an adult with Crohn's disease. Sequencing was done on a sample of ileal tissue.

The CDR3 spells CASTPTNEKLFF. Written as DNA, the CDR3 is TGTGCCAGCACCCCTACCAATGAAAAACTGTTTTTT. The genes are TRBV28 and TRBJ1-4, with D uncertain. The CDR3 runs 12 residues. Germline loops: CDR1 MDHEN, CDR2 SYDVKM. V lost 7 bases and J 5 bases, leaving 8 bases between the germline ends.